A selection of T cell receptor beta chains follows, all from one sample in a study of blood T cell repertoires in COVID-19. TCRdb keeps only in-frame clones here, not all; method: immunoSEQ multiplex PCR. The data contain 200,000 to 300,000 clones, 88% of them singletons. Sequencing was carried out using peripheral blood. These receptors were taken from a woman aged 40-49 years who had recovered from COVID-19. The CDR3 runs from the conserved cysteine through the conserved F or W. The order of the fields is D gene, clone size, J gene, V gene, CDR3 DNA, CDR3 protein. A D gene is named only where the DNA matches it firmly. Where a row states a size, it is once, few, many or the class of an expanded clone; other rows omit it.

d_call: NA; clone_size: NA; j_call: TRBJ2-3; v_call: TRBV6-2/TRBV6-3; cdr3_nt: TGTGCCAGCAGTTACTGGGCAGACAGCACAGATACGCAGTATTTT; cdr3_aa: CASSYWADSTDTQYF
d_call: TRBD1; clone_size: NA; j_call: TRBJ2-1; v_call: TRBV4-2; cdr3_nt: TGTGCCAGCAGCCAAGTTCTCCCGGGACAGGGGGGTAATGAGCAGTTCTTC; cdr3_aa: CASSQVLPGQGGNEQFF
d_call: TRBD2; clone_size: NA; j_call: TRBJ2-7; v_call: TRBV7-2; cdr3_nt: TGTGCCAGCAGCTTAGGGGGGGGTAGCGGAATATCCTACGAGCAGTACTTC; cdr3_aa: CASSLGGGSGISYEQYF
d_call: NA; clone_size: NA; j_call: TRBJ1-3; v_call: TRBV5-1; cdr3_nt: TGCGCCAGCAGCTTGGGGGGCGCGGTCGGAAACACCATATATTTT; cdr3_aa: CASSLGGAVGNTIYF
d_call: TRBD1; clone_size: NA; j_call: TRBJ1-1; v_call: TRBV24-1; cdr3_nt: TGTGCCACCAGGGACAGGGAGAACACTGAAGCTTTCTTT; cdr3_aa: CATRDRENTEAFF
d_call: NA; clone_size: once; j_call: TRBJ1-1; v_call: TRBV27; cdr3_nt: TGTGCCAGCAGTATCCTCCAGGGCCAGGGGGCTTTCTTT; cdr3_aa: CASSILQGQGAFF
d_call: TRBD1; clone_size: NA; j_call: TRBJ2-1; v_call: TRBV7-3; cdr3_nt: TGTGCCAGCAGCCCCCAGGGGGCCCTCGCGTACAATGAGCAGTTCTTC; cdr3_aa: CASSPQGALAYNEQFF
d_call: TRBD2; clone_size: NA; j_call: TRBJ2-3; v_call: TRBV2; cdr3_nt: TGTGCCAGCAGTGAGAAGGGACTATCAGATACGCAGTATTTT; cdr3_aa: CASSEKGLSDTQYF
d_call: NA; clone_size: NA; j_call: TRBJ2-2; v_call: TRBV6-2/TRBV6-3; cdr3_nt: TGTGCCAGCAGCCCCCTAAACACCGGGGAGCTGTTTTTT; cdr3_aa: CASSPLNTGELFF
d_call: TRBD1; clone_size: NA; j_call: TRBJ2-1; v_call: TRBV5-8; cdr3_nt: TGTGCCAGCACCCAAAGGACAGGGGGTTTGGGTTTGGAGCAGTTCTTC; cdr3_aa: CASTQRTGGLGLEQFF
d_call: TRBD2; clone_size: NA; j_call: TRBJ2-3; v_call: TRBV30; cdr3_nt: TGTGCCTGGACGCGGGGACTAGCGGCTGGAGGGGATACGCAGTATTTT; cdr3_aa: CAWTRGLAAGGDTQYF
d_call: TRBD1; clone_size: NA; j_call: TRBJ1-2; v_call: TRBV25-1; cdr3_nt: TGTGCCAGCAGTGCCCTTGACAGGGCCCACTATGGCTACACCTTC; cdr3_aa: CASSALDRAHYGYTF
d_call: TRBD1; clone_size: NA; j_call: TRBJ2-1; v_call: TRBV3-1/TRBV3-2; cdr3_nt: TGTGCCAGCAGCCATTGGACAGGGCCTGGATACAATGAGCAGTTCTTC; cdr3_aa: CASSHWTGPGYNEQFF
d_call: NA; clone_size: NA; j_call: TRBJ2-5; v_call: TRBV18; cdr3_nt: TGTGCCAGCTCACCACGGGCCCGACAGACGAGACAAGAGACCCAGTACTTC; cdr3_aa: CASSPRARQTRQETQYF
d_call: NA; clone_size: NA; j_call: TRBJ2-1; v_call: TRBV25-1; cdr3_nt: TGTGCCAGCAGTGAATTGCGCAATGAGCAGTTCTTC; cdr3_aa: CASSELRNEQFF
d_call: TRBD2; clone_size: NA; j_call: TRBJ2-7; v_call: TRBV3-1/TRBV3-2; cdr3_nt: TGTGCCAGCAGCCCGCGACTAGCGGGGTCCTCCTACGAGCAGTACTTC; cdr3_aa: CASSPRLAGSSYEQYF
d_call: NA; clone_size: NA; j_call: TRBJ2-1; v_call: TRBV18; cdr3_nt: TGTGCCAGCCGACCAGGGTGGGGCGGTGGAAATGAGCAGTTCTTC; cdr3_aa: CASRPGWGGGNEQFF
d_call: TRBD1; clone_size: NA; j_call: TRBJ1-5; v_call: TRBV19; cdr3_nt: TGTGCCAGTAGCCGAGACATTCCCGGGACAGGGGACAATCAGCCCCAGCATTTT; cdr3_aa: CASSRDIPGTGDNQPQHF
d_call: TRBD2; clone_size: NA; j_call: TRBJ2-3; v_call: TRBV6-5; cdr3_nt: TGTGCCAGCACCCGACTAGCGTTCACAGATACGCAGTATTTT; cdr3_aa: CASTRLAFTDTQYF
d_call: NA; clone_size: NA; j_call: TRBJ2-1; v_call: TRBV3-1/TRBV3-2; cdr3_nt: TGTGCCAGCAGCCTTCTCTACAATGAGCAGTTCTTC; cdr3_aa: CASSLLYNEQFF